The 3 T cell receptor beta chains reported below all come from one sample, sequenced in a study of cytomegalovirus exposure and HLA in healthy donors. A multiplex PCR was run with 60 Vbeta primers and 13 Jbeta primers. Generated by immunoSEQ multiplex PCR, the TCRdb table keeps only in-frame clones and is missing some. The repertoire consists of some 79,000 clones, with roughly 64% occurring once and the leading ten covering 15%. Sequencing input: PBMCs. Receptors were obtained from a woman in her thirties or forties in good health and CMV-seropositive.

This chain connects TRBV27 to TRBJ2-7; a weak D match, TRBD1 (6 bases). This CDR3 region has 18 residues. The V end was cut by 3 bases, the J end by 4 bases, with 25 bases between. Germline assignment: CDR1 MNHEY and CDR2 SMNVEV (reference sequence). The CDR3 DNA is TGTGCCAGCAGTTTTACCCTGGGATGGCAGGGGATCCCTTACGAGCAGTACTTC. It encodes CASSFTLGWQGIPYEQYF.

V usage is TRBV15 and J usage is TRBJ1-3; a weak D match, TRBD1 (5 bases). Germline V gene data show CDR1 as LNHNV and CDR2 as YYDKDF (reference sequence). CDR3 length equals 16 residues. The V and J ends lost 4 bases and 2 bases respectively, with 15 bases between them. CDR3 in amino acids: CATSTIYRGAGNTIYF. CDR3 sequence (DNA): TGTGCCACCAGCACAATCTACCGGGGGGCTGGAAACACCATATATTTT.

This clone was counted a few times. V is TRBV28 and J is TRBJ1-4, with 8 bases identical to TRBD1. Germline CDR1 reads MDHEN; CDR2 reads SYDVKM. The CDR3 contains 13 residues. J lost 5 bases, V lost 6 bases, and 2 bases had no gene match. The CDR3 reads CASRTGANEKLFF. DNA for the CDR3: TGTGCCAGCAGGACAGGGGCCAATGAAAAACTGTTTTTT.